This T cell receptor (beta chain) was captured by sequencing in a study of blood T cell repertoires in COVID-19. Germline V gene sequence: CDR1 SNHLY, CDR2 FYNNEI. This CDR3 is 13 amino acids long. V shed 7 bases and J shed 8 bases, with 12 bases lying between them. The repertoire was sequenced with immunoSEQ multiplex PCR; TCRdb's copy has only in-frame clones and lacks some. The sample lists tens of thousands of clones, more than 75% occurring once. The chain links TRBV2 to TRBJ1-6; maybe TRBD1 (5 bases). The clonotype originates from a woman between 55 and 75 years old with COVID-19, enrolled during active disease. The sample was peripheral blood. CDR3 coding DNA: TGTGCCAGCACGAACTCGGGGGATTCACCCCTCCACTTT. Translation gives CASTNSGDSPLHF.